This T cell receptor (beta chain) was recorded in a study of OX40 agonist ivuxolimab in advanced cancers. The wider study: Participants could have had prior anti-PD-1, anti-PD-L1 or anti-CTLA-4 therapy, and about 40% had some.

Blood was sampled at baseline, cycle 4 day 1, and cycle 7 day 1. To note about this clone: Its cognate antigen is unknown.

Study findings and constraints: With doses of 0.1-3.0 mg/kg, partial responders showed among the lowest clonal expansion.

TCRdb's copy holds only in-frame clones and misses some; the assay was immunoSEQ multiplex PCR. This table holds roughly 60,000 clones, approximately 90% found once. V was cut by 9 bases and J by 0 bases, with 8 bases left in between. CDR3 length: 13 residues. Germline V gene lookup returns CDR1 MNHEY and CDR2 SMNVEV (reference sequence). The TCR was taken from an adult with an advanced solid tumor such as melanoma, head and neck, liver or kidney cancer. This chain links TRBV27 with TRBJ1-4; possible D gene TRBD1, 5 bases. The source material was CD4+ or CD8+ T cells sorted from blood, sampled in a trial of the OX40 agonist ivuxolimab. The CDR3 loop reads CASRQSTNEKLFF. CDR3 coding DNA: TGTGCCAGTCGACAGTCAACTAATGAAAAACTGTTTTTT.